This T cell receptor (beta chain) was identified in a study of blood T cell repertoires in COVID-19. Study background: Spain, Italy and the United States supplied samples that represented acute and convalescent COVID-19.

This clone has just one count. The V gene lost 4 bases and the J gene lost 6 bases, with 11 bases spanning the gap. The germline gives CDR1 SGHTS, CDR2 YDEGEE. The CDR3 loop spans 12 amino acids. In the authors' methods: Counts of nucleated cells, estimated from reference gene primer amplification, were obtained. TCRdb keeps only in-frame clones here, not all; method: immunoSEQ multiplex PCR. V and J calls and clone size follow that table, whereas D and trimming were derived from the DNA. The sample contains around 220,000 clones, around 86% of which appear only once. Material: peripheral blood. This chain links TRBV5-8 with TRBJ2-7; the D gene is possibly TRBD2 (5 bases). This clonotype originated in a human donor in a cohort sampled during active COVID-19. The CDR3 bases are TGTGCCAGCAGCAATAGAGGGCTCGAGCAGTACTTC. It codes for CASSNRGLEQYF.